This T cell receptor (beta chain) was observed in a study of blood T cell repertoires in COVID-19. Whole-study context: Samples representing acute and convalescent COVID-19 were sourced from the United States, Italy and Spain.

TCRdb's copy holds only in-frame clones and misses some; the assay was immunoSEQ multiplex PCR. The sample shows approximately 170,000 clones, roughly nine tenths of them seen only once. Germline CDR1 and CDR2: WSHSY and SAAADI. The CDR3 sequence is 16 residues long. V lost 3 bases and J lost 7; bases outside the gene matches: 7. The rearrangement joins TRBV10-2 to TRBJ1-6; 9 bases are shared with TRBD1. The source of this sequence is a woman in her 70s with acute or convalescent COVID-19. The source material was peripheral blood. As DNA, the CDR3 is TGCGCCAGCAGTGATAGACAGGGGGTGAGGAATTCACCCCTCCACTTT. This gives the protein CASSDRQGVRNSPLHF.